This T cell receptor (beta chain) was retrieved from a study of shared clonotypes between healthy human individuals. The study's findings and limits: The sampled material consisted only of blood, and tissue repertoires are likely to differ.

The material for each subset, its genomic DNA, was split evenly across several immunoSEQ plates. Assay: immunoSEQ multiplex PCR; the TCRdb copy retains only in-frame clones and omits some. The table records some 1 million clones, about 75% of them present only once. Donors had no recently reported acute infections or vaccinations and were HIV-negative. Regarding this clone: Its target is not known.

CDR3 length equals 15 residues. Between the trimmed V and J ends, which lost 0 bases and 6 bases, there was a span of 12 bases. Germline V lookup: CDR1 MNHNS, CDR2 SASEGT. The source material was memory CD4+ T cells sorted from blood. Described subset: CD45RA-negative fraction. This sequence originates from a man between 18 and 35 years old in good health. V and J are TRBV6-1 and TRBJ2-1; no reliable D call. The CDR3 sequence is CASSEAKRLGNEQFF. The CDR3 DNA reads TGTGCCAGCAGTGAAGCGAAACGCCTCGGCAATGAGCAGTTCTTC.